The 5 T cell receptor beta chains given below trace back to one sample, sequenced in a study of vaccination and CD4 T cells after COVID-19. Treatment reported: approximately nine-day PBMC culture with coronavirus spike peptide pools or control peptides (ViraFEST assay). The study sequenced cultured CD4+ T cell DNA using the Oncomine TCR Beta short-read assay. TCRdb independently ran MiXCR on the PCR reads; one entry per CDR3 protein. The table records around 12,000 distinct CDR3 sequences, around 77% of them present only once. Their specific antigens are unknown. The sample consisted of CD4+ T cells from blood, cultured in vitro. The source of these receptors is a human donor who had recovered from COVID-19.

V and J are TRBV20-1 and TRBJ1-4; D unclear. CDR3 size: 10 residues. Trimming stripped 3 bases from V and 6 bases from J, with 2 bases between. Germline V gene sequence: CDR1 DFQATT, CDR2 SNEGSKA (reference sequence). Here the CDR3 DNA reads TGCAGTGCTAGTCATGAAAAACTGTTTTTT. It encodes CSASHEKLFF.

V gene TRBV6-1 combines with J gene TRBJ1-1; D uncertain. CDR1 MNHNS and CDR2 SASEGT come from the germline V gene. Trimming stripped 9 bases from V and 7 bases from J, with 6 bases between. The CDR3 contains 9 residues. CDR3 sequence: CASSREAFF. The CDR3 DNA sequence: TGTGCCAGTAGCCGTGAAGCTTTCTTT.

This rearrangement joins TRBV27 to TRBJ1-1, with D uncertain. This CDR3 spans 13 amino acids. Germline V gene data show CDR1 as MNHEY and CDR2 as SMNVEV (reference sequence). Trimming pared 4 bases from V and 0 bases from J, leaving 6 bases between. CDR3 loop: CASSYLMNTEAFF. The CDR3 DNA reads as TGTGCCAGCAGTTACCTTATGAACACTGAAGCTTTCTTT.

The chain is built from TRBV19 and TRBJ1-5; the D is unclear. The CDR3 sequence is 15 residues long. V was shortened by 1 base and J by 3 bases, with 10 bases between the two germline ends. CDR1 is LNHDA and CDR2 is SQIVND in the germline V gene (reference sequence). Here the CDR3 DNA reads TGTGCCAGTAGTATAGTTTCCGGGAACAATCAGCCCCAGCATTTT. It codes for CASSIVSGNNQPQHF.

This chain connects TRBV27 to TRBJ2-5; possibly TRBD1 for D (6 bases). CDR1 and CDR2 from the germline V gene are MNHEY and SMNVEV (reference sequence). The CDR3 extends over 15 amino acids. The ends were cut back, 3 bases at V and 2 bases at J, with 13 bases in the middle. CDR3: CASSFRTGIQETQYF. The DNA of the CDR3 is TGTGCCAGCAGTTTTAGAACAGGGATACAAGAGACCCAGTACTTC.